This T cell receptor beta chain was obtained from a study of identical twins. The CDR3 spans 16 residues. V was trimmed by 1 base and J by 1 base, leaving 13 bases between them. Per germline, CDR1 MGHRA and CDR2 YSYEKL. Every one of the donors was a healthy Caucasian. This clonotype showed up many times. Template switching introduced a universal primer site, and the cDNA bore unique molecular identifiers. TCRdb fed the 5' RACE reads into MiXCR, producing one record per CDR3 protein. The table lists around 340,000 distinct CDR3 sequences, over 9% of them singletons, with just over 7% in the top ten. These data are also associated with another study on yellow fever vaccine responses in identical twins. That source adds: A vaccine T cell response that seemed partly convergent and partly personalized was reported in twins.

The sequenced material came from CD8+ T cells sorted from blood. V usage is TRBV4-1 and J usage is TRBJ2-5; D possibly matches TRBD1 or TRBD2 (5 bases each). This clonotype was sampled from a woman younger than 35 in good health. The CDR3 protein is CASSQVALGGQETQYF. Here the CDR3 DNA reads TGCGCCAGCAGCCAAGTAGCGCTTGGGGGCCAAGAGACCCAGTACTTC.